The next 28 T cell receptor beta chains were all read from a single sample in a study of GPR56 and killer-like receptors on CD4 memory cells. TCRdb reanalyzed the reads and collapses them to one entry per CDR3 protein, without DNA. The listing contains 3,200 or so distinct CDR3 sequences. FACS enrichment separated five CD4+ populations based on killer cell lectin-like receptor and GPR56 expression. Material for sequencing was memory CD4+ T cells from blood. These receptors came from a human donor in good health.

The CDR3 loop reads CARSLRGREGLWTDLYEQYF. The chain couples TRBV5-3 to TRBJ2-7; absent DNA, TCRdb's TRBD1 call cannot be checked. TRBV5-3 is an ORF, and what it does is uncertain. The CDR3 totals 20 residues.

This chain's CDR3 is CASSVGSGGGMNEQFF. The chain carries TRBV9 and TRBJ2-1; lacking DNA, the TRBD2 call made by TCRdb goes unchecked. Germline assignment: CDR1 SGDLS and CDR2 YYNGEE. The CDR3 is 16 residues long.

This chain joins TRBV6-2 or TRBV6-3 and TRBJ2-4; as DNA is missing, the TRBD2 call by TCRdb cannot be tested. There are 16 residues in the CDR3. Germline V lookup: CDR1 MNHEY, CDR2 SVGEGT. This CDR3 reads CASSSRTSGGRGIQYF.

This clonotype shows up as large by frequency. The CDR3 is CASSPGAYGYTF. This chain links TRBV6-5 with TRBJ1-2; TCRdb's assignment of TRBD1 cannot be checked, as there is no DNA. The germline V gene has CDR1 MNHEY and CDR2 SVGAGI. This CDR3 has 12 residues.

The rearrangement joins TRBV14 to TRBJ2-3; TCRdb's assignment of TRBD2 cannot be checked, as there is no DNA. The germline CDR1 and CDR2 sequences are SGHDN and FVKESK. The CDR3 length is 13 residues. The CDR3 spells CASSQVASGTQYF. The whole variable domain, filled in from reference TRBV14 and TRBJ2-3, reads EAGVTQFPSHSVIEKGQTVTLRCDPISGHDNLYWYRRVMGKEIKFLLHFVKESKQDESGMPNNRFLAERTGGTYSTLKVQPAELEDSGVYFCASSQVASGTQYFGPGTRLTVL.

This clonotype is called medium-sized based on its frequency. V and J are TRBV7-2 and TRBJ1-1; TCRdb selects TRBD1, and the lack of DNA leaves this call unchecked. The length of the CDR3 is 13 residues. The germline gives CDR1 SGHTA, CDR2 FQGNSA. This CDR3 reads CASSLRPRDEAFF.

This clonotype is deemed medium-sized by its frequency. The chain carries TRBV6-5 and TRBJ2-1; as DNA is missing, the TRBD2 call by TCRdb cannot be tested. Germline CDR1 is MNHEY and CDR2 is SVGAGI. This CDR3 is built from 13 residues. This CDR3 is CASRRGGRNEQFF.

This clonotype is medium-sized by frequency. The V and J genes are TRBV7-9 and TRBJ2-2. Germline V gives CDR1 SEHNR, CDR2 FQNEAQ (reference sequence). The CDR3 totals 13 residues. CDR3 sequence: CASSLGGSGELFF.

V usage is TRBV9 and J usage is TRBJ2-5. This CDR3 spans 13 amino acids. The V gene's germline CDR1 is SGDLS and CDR2 YYNGEE. This CDR3 reads CASSGTRQETQYF.

The chain couples TRBV7-2 to TRBJ2-3; as DNA is missing, the TRBD2 call by TCRdb cannot be tested. In germline, CDR1 is SGHTA, CDR2 FQGNSA. There are 15 residues in the CDR3. The CDR3 loop reads CASSSGLAGTGTQYF.

V gene TRBV12-3 or TRBV12-4 combines with J gene TRBJ2-7; TCRdb calls TRBD1, which cannot be checked without DNA. This CDR3 has 15 residues. This CDR3 reads CASSLRGTLSHEQYF.

This clonotype ranks as medium-sized in terms of frequency. The chain couples TRBV6-1 to TRBJ1-4. In germline, CDR1 is MNHNS, CDR2 SASEGT. The CDR3 has 13 amino acids. CDR3 residues: CASSELSNEKLFF.

The J gene is TRBJ2-7, the V gene TRBV19; TCRdb outputs TRBD2, but without DNA this stays unchecked. The CDR3 sequence is 14 residues long. Germline loops: CDR1 LNHDA, CDR2 SQIVND (reference sequence). CDR3: CASSFEGSSYEQYF. The complete variable domain, with remaining parts taken from reference TRBV19 and TRBJ2-7, reads DGGITQSPKYLFRKEGQNVTLSCEQNLNHDAMYWYRQDPGQGLRLIYYSQIVNDFQKGDIAEGYSVSREKKESFPLTVTSAQKNPTAFYLCASSFEGSSYEQYFGPGTRLTVT.

The chain carries TRBV6-2 or TRBV6-3 and TRBJ2-3; TCRdb proposes TRBD2, but this gene call is untestable without DNA. Germline CDR1 MNHEY, CDR2 SVGEGT. This CDR3 has 17 residues. The CDR3 here is CASSYPTGGGYTDTQYF.

The chain is built from TRBV20-1 and TRBJ1-2; TCRdb returns TRBD1, unconfirmable since there is no DNA. Per germline, CDR1 DFQATT and CDR2 SNEGSKA (reference sequence). This CDR3 is built from 15 residues. CDR3 in amino acids: CSARRGTGPYQGYTF.

Its frequency marks this clonotype as large. This chain links TRBV7-2 with TRBJ2-5. This CDR3 is built from 15 residues. Germline lookup yields CDR1 SGHTA and CDR2 FQGNSA. CDR3: CASSLVARSAETQYF. The variable domain in full, with the rest retrieved from reference TRBV7-2 and TRBJ2-5, is GAGVSQSPSNKVTEKGKDVELRCDPISGHTALYWYRQSLGQGLEFLIYFQGNSAPDKSGLPSDRFSAERTGGSVSTLTIQRTQQEDSAVYLCASSLVARSAETQYFGPGTRLLVL.

The rearrangement joins TRBV5-4 to TRBJ2-7; TCRdb selects TRBD1, and the lack of DNA leaves this call unchecked. The CDR3 runs 14 residues. Germline CDR1 SGHNT, CDR2 YYREEE (reference sequence). The CDR3: CASSTGGSSYEQYF.

The chain has TRBV10-3 and TRBJ2-3; TCRdb's D call, TRBD2, is unchecked because there is no DNA. The CDR3 totals 16 residues. The germline V gene encodes CDR1 ENHRY and CDR2 SYGVKD. CDR3 region: CAISAFTSGGALTQYF.

This chain joins TRBV20-1 and TRBJ1-5; there is no DNA to check the TCRdb D call of TRBD1. Germline V gives CDR1 DFQATT, CDR2 SNEGSKA (reference sequence). This CDR3 has 16 amino acids. The CDR3 reads CSAKRPGTASNQPQHF.

The chain carries TRBV14 and TRBJ1-4; TCRdb reports TRBD1, a call that lacks DNA to check it against. CDR1 SGHDN and CDR2 FVKESK come from the germline V gene. CDR3 length equals 15 residues. The chain's CDR3 is CDSSPLKGRNEKLFF. The complete variable domain, with remaining parts taken from reference TRBV14 and TRBJ1-4, reads EAGVTQFPSHSVIEKGQTVTLRCDPISGHDNLYWYRRVMGKEIKFLLHFVKESKQDESGMPNNRFLAERTGGTYSTLKVQPAELEDSGVYFCDSSPLKGRNEKLFFGSGTQLSVL.

The genes are TRBV12-3 or TRBV12-4 and TRBJ1-1; TCRdb calls TRBD1, which cannot be checked without DNA. CDR3 size: 15 residues. The CDR3 region is CASSPGQGLGTEAFF.

Its frequency marks this clonotype as medium-sized. CDR3 loop: CASSSKSDTEAFF. The chain is built from TRBV18 and TRBJ1-1. The CDR3 consists of 13 residues. Germline V gives CDR1 KGHSH, CDR2 LQKENI.

By frequency, this clonotype registers medium-sized. The chain combines TRBV11-1 with TRBJ2-3; there is no DNA to check the TCRdb D call of TRBD1. The germline V gene encodes CDR1 SGHAT and CDR2 FQDESV (reference sequence). The CDR3 runs 16 residues. This CDR3 is CASRISTGASTDTQYF.

V and J are TRBV13 and TRBJ2-3; TCRdb returns TRBD1, unconfirmable since there is no DNA. Germline V gene lookup returns CDR1 PRHDT and CDR2 FYEKMQ (reference sequence). CDR3 size: 14 residues. This CDR3 reads CASSSGGSTDTQYF.

The rearrangement joins TRBV6-1 to TRBJ2-5; the D gene TCRdb calls, TRBD2, cannot be checked with no DNA. This CDR3 is built from 16 residues. In germline, CDR1 is MNHNS, CDR2 SASEGT. The CDR3 reads CASSEEPSGGQETQYF.

The CDR3 region is CASSPGTVNTEAFF. The genes are TRBV27 and TRBJ1-1; TCRdb's D call of TRBD1 is untestable without DNA. Germline V gene data show CDR1 as MNHEY and CDR2 as SMNVEV (reference sequence). The CDR3 sequence is 14 residues long.

This sequence joins TRBV12-3 or TRBV12-4 and TRBJ2-3; absent DNA, TCRdb's TRBD1 call cannot be checked. The CDR3 is 14 residues long. The CDR3 is CASSLSRATDTQYF.

The rearrangement joins TRBV12-3 or TRBV12-4 to TRBJ1-5; TCRdb outputs TRBD1, but without DNA this stays unchecked. This CDR3 comprises 14 residues. CDR3 sequence reads: CASAIQTAHQPQHF.